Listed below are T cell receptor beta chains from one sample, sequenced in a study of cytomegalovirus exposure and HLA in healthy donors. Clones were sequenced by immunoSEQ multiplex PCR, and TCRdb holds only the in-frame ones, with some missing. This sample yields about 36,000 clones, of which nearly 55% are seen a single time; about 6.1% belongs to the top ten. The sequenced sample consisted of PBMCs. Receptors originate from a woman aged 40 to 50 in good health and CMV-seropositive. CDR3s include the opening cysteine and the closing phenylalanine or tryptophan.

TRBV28	CASSLQGNPYGYTF
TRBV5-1	CASSCWWREGFTIYF
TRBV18	CASSPVGGRRNTEAFF
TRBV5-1	CASSRWTGSTDTQYF
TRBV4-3	CASSPLSGNGVGAFF
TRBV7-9	CASSRLASREQYF
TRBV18	CASSPPGDSEKLFF
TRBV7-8	CASSSQTGADTQYF
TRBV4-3	CASSPGQGIEKLFF
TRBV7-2	CASSISGGVDNEQFF
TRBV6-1	CASSGQGGGYTF
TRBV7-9	CASSLVADEKLFF
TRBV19	CASSIEQGNTEAFF
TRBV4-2	CASSQVAGGGTDTQYF
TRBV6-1	CASRQGEDTGELFF
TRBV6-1	CASRTGAGGDTQYF
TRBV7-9	CASSARQGLTETQYF